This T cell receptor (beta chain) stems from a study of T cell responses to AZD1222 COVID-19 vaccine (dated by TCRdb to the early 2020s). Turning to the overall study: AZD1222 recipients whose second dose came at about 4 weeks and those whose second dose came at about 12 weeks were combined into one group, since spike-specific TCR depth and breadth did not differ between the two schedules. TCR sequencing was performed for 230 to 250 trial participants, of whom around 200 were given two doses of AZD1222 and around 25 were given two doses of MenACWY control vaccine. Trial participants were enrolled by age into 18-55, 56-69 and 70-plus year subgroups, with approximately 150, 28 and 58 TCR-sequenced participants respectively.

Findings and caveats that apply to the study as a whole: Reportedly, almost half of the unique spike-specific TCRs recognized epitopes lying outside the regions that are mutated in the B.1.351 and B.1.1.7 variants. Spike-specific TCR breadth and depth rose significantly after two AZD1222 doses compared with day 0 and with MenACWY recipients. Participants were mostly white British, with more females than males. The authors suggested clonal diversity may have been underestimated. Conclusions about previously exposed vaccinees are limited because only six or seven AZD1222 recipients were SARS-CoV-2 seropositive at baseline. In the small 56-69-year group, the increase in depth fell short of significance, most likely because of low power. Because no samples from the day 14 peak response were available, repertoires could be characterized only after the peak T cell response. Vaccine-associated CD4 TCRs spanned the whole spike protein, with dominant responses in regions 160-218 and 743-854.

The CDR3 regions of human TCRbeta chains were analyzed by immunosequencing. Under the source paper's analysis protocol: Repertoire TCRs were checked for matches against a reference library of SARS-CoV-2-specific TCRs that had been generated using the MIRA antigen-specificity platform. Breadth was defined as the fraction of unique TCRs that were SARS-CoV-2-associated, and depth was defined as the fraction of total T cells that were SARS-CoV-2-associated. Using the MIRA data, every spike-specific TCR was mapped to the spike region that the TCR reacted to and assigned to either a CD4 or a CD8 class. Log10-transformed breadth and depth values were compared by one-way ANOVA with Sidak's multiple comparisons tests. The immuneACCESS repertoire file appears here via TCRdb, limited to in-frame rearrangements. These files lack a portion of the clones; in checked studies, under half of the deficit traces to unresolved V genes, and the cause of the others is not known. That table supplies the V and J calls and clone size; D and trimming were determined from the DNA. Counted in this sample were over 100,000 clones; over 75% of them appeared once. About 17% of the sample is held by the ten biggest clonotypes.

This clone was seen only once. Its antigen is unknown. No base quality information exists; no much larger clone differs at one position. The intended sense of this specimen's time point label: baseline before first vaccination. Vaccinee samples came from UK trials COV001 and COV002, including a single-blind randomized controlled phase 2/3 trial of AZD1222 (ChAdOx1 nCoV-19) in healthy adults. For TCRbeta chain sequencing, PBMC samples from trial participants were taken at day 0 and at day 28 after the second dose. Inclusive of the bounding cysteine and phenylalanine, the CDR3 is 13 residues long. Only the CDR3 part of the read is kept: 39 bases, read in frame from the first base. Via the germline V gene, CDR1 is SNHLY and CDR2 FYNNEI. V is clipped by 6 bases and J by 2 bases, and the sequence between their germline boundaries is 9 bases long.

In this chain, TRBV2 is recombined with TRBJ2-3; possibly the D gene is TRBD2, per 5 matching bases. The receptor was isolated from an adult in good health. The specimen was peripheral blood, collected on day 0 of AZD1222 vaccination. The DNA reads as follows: TGTGCCAGCAGCTCCGACTACACAGATACGCAGTATTTT. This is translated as CASSSDYTDTQYF.